Listed below are T cell receptor beta chains from one sample, sequenced in a study of cytomegalovirus exposure and HLA in healthy donors. This table comes from immunoSEQ multiplex PCR, and its TCRdb copy is limited to in-frame clones, with some not included. The repertoire holds fewer than 200,000 clones, with around 80% as singletons. Sequenced input: PBMCs. The receptors derive from a woman aged 25 to 45 in good health and CMV-seropositive. Both conserved end residues are part of each CDR3. A D gene is named only where the DNA matches it firmly. Not every row has a clone size; where given, it reads once, few, many or a size class.

D: -
J: TRBJ1-2
size: -
V: TRBV7-2
CDR3: CASRSTGLRGYTF
DNA: TGTGCCAGCAGAAGCACAGGGTTACGGGGCTACACCTTC

D: -
J: TRBJ1-2
size: -
V: TRBV6-5
CDR3: CASRRQVNYGYTF
DNA: TGTGCCAGCAGGCGACAGGTTAACTATGGCTACACCTTC

D: TRBD1
J: TRBJ1-2
size: -
V: TRBV18
CDR3: CASSPNAGQGPWGYGYTF
DNA: TGTGCCAGCTCACCAAACGCGGGACAGGGACCATGGGGCTATGGCTACACCTTC

D: TRBD1
J: TRBJ2-3
size: -
V: TRBV5-4
CDR3: CASSPAGTVSTDTQYF
DNA: TGTGCCAGCAGCCCGGCCGGGACAGTAAGCACAGATACGCAGTATTTT

D: -
J: TRBJ1-5
size: few
V: TRBV10-3
CDR3: CAITQTRNQPQHF
DNA: TGTGCCATCACCCAGACACGCAATCAGCCCCAGCATTTT

D: -
J: TRBJ1-2
size: -
V: TRBV4-1
CDR3: CASSQARGDFYGYTF
DNA: TGCGCCAGCAGCCAAGCAAGGGGCGACTTTTATGGCTACACCTTC

D: -
J: TRBJ1-1
size: -
V: TRBV7-2
CDR3: CASSLDPTANTEAFF
DNA: TGTGCCAGCAGCTTAGATCCGACAGCGAACACTGAAGCTTTCTTT

D: TRBD2
J: TRBJ2-1
size: -
V: TRBV6-6
CDR3: CASSSPSGGKNEQFF
DNA: TGTGCCAGCAGTTCTCCTAGCGGGGGGAAGAATGAGCAGTTCTTC

D: -
J: TRBJ1-3
size: -
V: TRBV4-2
CDR3: CASSRESGGPGNTIYF
DNA: TGTGCCAGCAGCCGCGAGTCGGGAGGTCCTGGAAACACCATATATTTT

D: TRBD1
J: TRBJ1-1
size: -
V: TRBV7-2
CDR3: CASSLVGTGGTEAFF
DNA: TGTGCCAGCAGCTTAGTAGGGACAGGGGGCACTGAAGCTTTCTTT

D: -
J: TRBJ1-1
size: -
V: TRBV29-1
CDR3: CSVGAMNTEAFF
DNA: TGCAGCGTGGGGGCCATGAACACTGAAGCTTTCTTT

D: -
J: TRBJ2-5
size: -
V: TRBV10-3
CDR3: CAIGGFETQYF
DNA: TGTGCCATCGGGGGCTTTGAGACCCAGTACTTC

D: TRBD2
J: TRBJ2-5
size: -
V: TRBV4-2
CDR3: CASSGLAGGQETQYF
DNA: TGTGCCAGCAGTGGACTAGCGGGGGGCCAGGAGACCCAGTACTTC

D: -
J: TRBJ2-1
size: -
V: TRBV4-3
CDR3: CASSQARGSSYNEQFF
DNA: TGCGCCAGCAGCCAAGCCCGGGGGAGCTCCTACAATGAGCAGTTCTTC

D: -
J: TRBJ2-3
size: -
V: TRBV4-3
CDR3: CASSQGPASARTDTQYF
DNA: TGCGCCAGCAGCCAGGGGCCTGCTAGCGCCCGCACAGATACGCAGTATTTT

D: -
J: TRBJ2-1
size: -
V: TRBV4-1
CDR3: CASSSPTGLRNEQFF
DNA: TGCGCCAGCAGCTCCCCTACGGGGTTGAGGAATGAGCAGTTCTTC

D: TRBD1
J: TRBJ1-6
size: -
V: TRBV10-2
CDR3: CASSSTGVVSNSPLHF
DNA: TGCGCCAGCAGTTCGACAGGGGTCGTTAGTAATTCACCCCTCCACTTT

D: TRBD2
J: TRBJ2-3
size: -
V: TRBV6-7
CDR3: CASSNPGLAGGPFGSTDTQYF
DNA: TGTGCCAGCAGCAATCCGGGACTAGCGGGGGGGCCGTTTGGTAGCACAGATACGCAGTATTTT

D: TRBD1
J: TRBJ1-2
size: -
V: TRBV25-1
CDR3: CASSDERRGGAYNYGYTF
DNA: TGTGCCAGCAGTGACGAACGAAGAGGGGGCGCTTATAACTATGGCTACACCTTC

D: TRBD2
J: TRBJ2-5
size: few
V: TRBV29-1
CDR3: CSVERGGGETQYF
DNA: TGCAGCGTTGAGCGGGGGGGCGGAGAGACCCAGTACTTC

D: -
J: TRBJ1-4
size: -
V: TRBV30
CDR3: CAWRTGSRVEKLFF
DNA: TGTGCCTGGAGAACAGGGAGCAGGGTTGAAAAACTGTTTTTT

D: -
J: TRBJ1-6
size: few
V: TRBV6-6
CDR3: CATHGGGNSPLHF
DNA: TGTGCCACCCACGGGGGGGGGAATTCACCCCTCCACTTT